The next 17 T cell receptor beta chains were all read from a single sample in a study of blood T cells in healthy people across ages (dated by TCRdb to the mid-2010s). Libraries were made using 5' RACE. Sequencing relied on an Illumina HiSeq 2500. A second about 6 to 11 cycle PCR used a sample-barcoded 5' primer and a J-beta primer mix. TCRdb redid the processing of the public reads, applying fastp at Q25 and MiXCR, and retained in-frame beta chains. Merged by CDR3 protein, the rows form single entries marked with the most common genes and DNA. Recorded for this sample are more than 500,000 distinct CDR3 sequences; about a quarter of them occurred a single time. The top ten constitute approximately 3.6% of the sample. Separately, the same data were catalogued under a study of T cells of mothers and their children.

The specimen sequenced was blood. The receptors come from a boy between 2 and 10 years old in good health.

V gene TRBV20-1 combines with J gene TRBJ2-3; D not certain. Trimming cost V 0 bases and J 0 bases, with 10 bases left between them. CDR1 is DFQATT, CDR2 SNEGSKA, per germline (reference sequence). The CDR3 totals 15 residues. CDR3 region: CSARDSQFSTDTQYF. CDR3 DNA: TGCAGTGCTAGAGACTCCCAATTTAGCACAGATACGCAGTATTTT.

V is TRBV12-3 or TRBV12-4 and J is TRBJ1-5; no clear D. This CDR3 is built from 12 residues. V gave up 5 bases and J gave up 6 bases, with 8 bases separating them. CDR3: CASSQRPQPQHF. CDR3 sequence (DNA): TGTGCCAGCAGTCAACGACCTCAGCCCCAGCATTTT.

This clonotype was recorded once. The chain is built from TRBV7-9 and TRBJ1-1; D not certain. V lost 1 base and J 1 base, leaving 7 bases between the germline ends. The CDR3 covers 14 residues. Germline lookup yields CDR1 SEHNR and CDR2 FQNEAQ (reference sequence). CDR3 sequence: CASSLESANTEAFF. As DNA, the CDR3 is TGTGCCAGCAGCTTAGAATCGGCGAACACTGAAGCTTTCTTT.

There are many counts of this clonotype. As DNA, the CDR3 is TGTGCCAGCAGCGCCGGCCCGGACGCCCCGTACAGCGGCTACACCTTC. This sequence encodes CASSAGPDAPYSGYTF. This chain joins TRBV9 and TRBJ1-2, with D hard to call. Trimming removed 3 bases from V and 8 bases from J, with 23 bases in between. There are 16 residues in the CDR3. Germline V gene sequence: CDR1 SGDLS, CDR2 YYNGEE.

V gene TRBV2 combines with J gene TRBJ2-7, with 7 nucleotides matching TRBD2. The CDR3 totals 14 residues. Germline CDR1 and CDR2: SNHLY and FYNNEI. V gave up 4 bases and J gave up 4 bases; unmatched junction bases: 7. CDR3 residues: CASSVHGGSYEQYF. The CDR3 nucleotides are TGTGCCAGCAGTGTTCACGGGGGGTCGTACGAGCAGTACTTC.

This clonotype was seen at least ten times. J is TRBJ1-2 and V is TRBV20-1; 8 nucleotides align to TRBD1. J gave up 8 bases and V 6 bases, and 11 bases lay outside the gene matches. This CDR3 has 13 amino acids. CDR1 and CDR2 (germline): DFQATT, SNEGSKA (reference sequence). The CDR3 nucleotides are TGCAGTGCCCCTAAGACAGGGGAGGGCGGCTACACCTTC. Translation gives CSAPKTGEGGYTF.

This clonotype appeared a few times. The rearrangement joins TRBV29-1 to TRBJ1-4; D gene ambiguous. CDR1 and CDR2 from the germline V gene are SQVTM and ANQGSEA. V gave up 6 bases and J gave up 5 bases, with 10 bases separating them. The CDR3 loop spans 12 amino acids. CDR3 loop: CSVGRANEKLFF. The CDR3 DNA follows: TGCAGCGTAGGAAGGGCAAATGAAAAACTGTTTTTT.

The table lists this clonotype with a count of one. This CDR3 is missing its conserved last phenylalanine or tryptophan, likely due to a read error. This chain connects TRBV20-1 to TRBJ2-1; a weak D match, TRBD2 (6 bases). Germline lookup yields CDR1 DFQATT and CDR2 SNEGSKA (reference sequence). Deletions cut 6 bases from V and 3 bases from J, with 12 bases between. The CDR3 contains 13 residues. This CDR3 is CSATTSLYNEQFL. CDR3 in DNA: TGCAGTGCCACCACTAGCCTCTACAATGAGCAGTTCTTG.

The V gene is TRBV10-2, the J gene TRBJ2-7; 7 bases line up with TRBD2. The CDR3 spans 14 residues. The J segment lost 6 bases and the V segment lost 6 bases, leaving 11 bases of the junction unmatched. Germline CDR1 WSHSY, CDR2 SAAADI. CDR3 nucleotides: TGCGCCAGCAGGCCAACTAGCGTTACCACCGAGCAGTACTTC. Protein: CASRPTSVTTEQYF.

The chain is built from TRBV15 and TRBJ1-4; 11 bases are a match to TRBD1. The CDR3 spans 17 residues. Per germline, CDR1 LNHNV and CDR2 YYDKDF (reference sequence). After removal of 0 bases from V and 7 bases from J, the junction contained 7 bases not matched to a gene. CDR3 protein: CATSRDSRTGGSEKLFF. For the CDR3, the DNA is TGTGCCACCAGCAGAGATAGCCGGACAGGGGGCAGTGAAAAACTGTTTTTT.

This chain links TRBV28 with TRBJ2-3, with D perhaps TRBD1 (5 bases). Trimming pared 7 bases from V and 2 bases from J, leaving 13 bases between. The CDR3 runs to 14 residues. CDR1 MDHEN and CDR2 SYDVKM come from the germline V gene. The CDR3: CASKPTDTTDTQYF. DNA for the CDR3: TGTGCCAGCAAACCGACAGACACCACAGATACGCAGTATTTT.

About this clonotype: One end of the junction fails to match germline, which may point to a read error. The V call is TRBV23-1, the J call TRBJ2-7; D is undetermined. TRBV23-1 is reported as an ORF; its role is uncertain. The CDR3 is made up of 11 amino acids. CDR3 in DNA: TGCGCCAGCAGTCAAGACCACTCTAGGGCCTTC. The encoded protein is CASSQDHSRAF.

This clonotype was counted between two and nine times. This chain joins TRBV20-1 and TRBJ2-2; TRBD2 is a possible D gene (6 bases). The CDR3 contains 13 residues. From germline, CDR1 is DFQATT and CDR2 SNEGSKA (reference sequence). Trimming took 0 bases from V and 6 from J, leaving 8 bases between them. CDR3 amino acids: CSARDREAGELFF. DNA of the CDR3: TGCAGTGCTAGAGACAGGGAGGCCGGGGAGCTGTTTTTT.

This rearrangement joins TRBV12-3 or TRBV12-4 to TRBJ2-7, with D unresolved. Deletions cut 7 bases from V and 5 bases from J, with 12 bases between. The CDR3 consists of 12 residues. CDR3 sequence (DNA): TGTGCCAGCACCCTAGGCAGTCACGAGCAGTACTTC. Translation: CASTLGSHEQYF.

This clonotype has ten or more counts. The chain links TRBV29-1 to TRBJ2-7, with D possibly being TRBD1 (7 bases). The CDR3 spans 13 residues. The ends were cut back, 7 bases at V and 6 bases at J, with 19 bases in the middle. Per germline, CDR1 SQVTM and CDR2 ANQGSEA. The CDR3 DNA follows: TGCAGCGCTAGGAGGGACAGAGCTGGCGAGCAGTACTTC. It specifies CSARRDRAGEQYF.

V and J are TRBV5-4 and TRBJ2-1; D not resolved. This CDR3 comprises 14 residues. V was clipped by 4 bases and J by 0 bases, with 8 bases between them. Germline CDR1 and CDR2: SGHNT and YYREEE (reference sequence). The CDR3 DNA reads TGTGCCAGCAGCCCCGCTGCCTCCTACAATGAGCAGTTCTTC. It encodes CASSPAASYNEQFF.

This clonotype showed up just a few times. The rearrangement joins TRBV15 to TRBJ2-1, with a weak D call TRBD2 (6 bases). The CDR3 has 13 residues. The V and J ends lost 4 bases and 7 bases respectively, with 11 bases between them. Germline V gene data show CDR1 as LNHNV and CDR2 as YYDKDF (reference sequence). CDR3 sequence: CATSNGLINEQFF. For the CDR3, the DNA is TGTGCCACCAGCAACGGACTAATAAATGAGCAGTTCTTC.